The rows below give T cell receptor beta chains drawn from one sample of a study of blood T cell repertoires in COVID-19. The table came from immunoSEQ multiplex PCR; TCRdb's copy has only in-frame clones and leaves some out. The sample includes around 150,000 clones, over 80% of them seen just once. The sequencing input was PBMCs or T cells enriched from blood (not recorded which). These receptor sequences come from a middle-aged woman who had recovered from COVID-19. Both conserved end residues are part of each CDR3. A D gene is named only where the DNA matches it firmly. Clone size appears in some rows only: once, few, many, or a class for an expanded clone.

TGTGCCAGCAATATCAGGTCCCGCTCTAACAGGGTCAATCAGCCCCAGCATTTT	CASNIRSRSNRVNQPQHF	NA	NA	TRBJ1-5	TRBV6-4
TGTGCCATCAGTGAGTCGGGGGGTAGCAATCAGCCCCAGCATTTT	CAISESGGSNQPQHF	NA	few	TRBJ1-5	TRBV10-3
TGTGCCAGTAGAACGACAGCTAACTATGGCTACACCTTC	CASRTTANYGYTF	NA	NA	TRBJ1-2	TRBV19
TGTGCCAGCAGCGAAACTGACAGGGGACCGACTGAAAAACTGTTTTTT	CASSETDRGPTEKLFF	TRBD1	once	TRBJ1-4	TRBV2
TGTGCCAGCAGTCCCTTACTAGGTTCACCCAATGGGGAGCAGTTCTTC	CASSPLLGSPNGEQFF	NA	NA	TRBJ2-1	TRBV2
TGTGCCAGCAGTTACTTTCCAGCGGGGAGTAGCACAGATACGCAGTATTTT	CASSYFPAGSSTDTQYF	TRBD2	NA	TRBJ2-3	TRBV27
TGTGCCAGCAGTGAAGGGGGCAGGCCTAACTATGGCTACACCTTC	CASSEGGRPNYGYTF	NA	NA	TRBJ1-2	TRBV6-1
TGTGCCATGTCCGGGTTGGACTCGGGCACAGATACGCAGTATTTT	CAMSGLDSGTDTQYF	NA	NA	TRBJ2-3	TRBV10-3
TGTGCCAGCAGCTTGAGGCTAGCGGAGACCCAGTACTTC	CASSLRLAETQYF	NA	NA	TRBJ2-5	TRBV5-5
TGTGCCAGTAGTATAGATCAGACAGGGAACCAGCCCCAGCATTTT	CASSIDQTGNQPQHF	TRBD1	NA	TRBJ1-5	TRBV19
TGCGCCAGCAGCCAAGTAGGGGCAGGGGGCGACTATGGCTACACCTTC	CASSQVGAGGDYGYTF	TRBD1	NA	TRBJ1-2	TRBV4-1
TGTGCCAGCAGCGAGGGGGGACAGGCTCCCTACGAGCAGTACTTC	CASSEGGQAPYEQYF	TRBD1	NA	TRBJ2-7	TRBV6-5
TGTGCCAGCAGTGAGGCGGGAGCCCCCTACAATGAGCAGTTCTTC	CASSEAGAPYNEQFF	TRBD2	NA	TRBJ2-1	TRBV2
TGTGCCAGCTCACAGACAGGGGCCAGGACAGATACGCAGTATTTT	CASSQTGARTDTQYF	TRBD1	NA	TRBJ2-3	TRBV18
TGTGCCAGCAGTGAATGGACAGGGGGGAGGCTTGAGCAGTTCTTC	CASSEWTGGRLEQFF	TRBD1	once	TRBJ2-1	TRBV6-1
TGTGCCAGCAGCGCCCCGACAGGGCTAGAAGGCGAGCAGTACTTC	CASSAPTGLEGEQYF	TRBD1	NA	TRBJ2-7	TRBV9
TGCAGCTCAGGGACTAGCGGGGACACCGGGGAGCTGTTTTTT	CSSGTSGDTGELFF	TRBD2	NA	TRBJ2-2	TRBV29-1
TGTGCCAGTAGTGAGGACAGTTTCCCTTACAATGAGCAGTTCTTC	CASSEDSFPYNEQFF	NA	NA	TRBJ2-1	TRBV19
TGTGCCAGCAGGCCGGGACAGGTACAAGGCTACACCTTC	CASRPGQVQGYTF	TRBD1	NA	TRBJ1-2	TRBV12-3/TRBV12-4
TGCAGCGTCCCAGGAGCTAGCGCCGGGGAGCTGTTTTTT	CSVPGASAGELFF	NA	NA	TRBJ2-2	TRBV29-1
TGCGCCAGCCGAGAGAGAGCGGGGGCCGGGGAGACCCAGTACTTC	CASRERAGAGETQYF	TRBD2	once	TRBJ2-5	TRBV5-1
TGCAGCGTTACGACTAGCGGGAACCATTACGAGCAGTACTTC	CSVTTSGNHYEQYF	TRBD2	NA	TRBJ2-7	TRBV29-1